The 13 T cell receptor beta chains below were found in one sample sequenced in a study of cytomegalovirus exposure and HLA in healthy donors. PCR employed 60 Vbeta and 13 Jbeta primers. Clones were sequenced by immunoSEQ multiplex PCR, and TCRdb holds only the in-frame ones, with some missing. The profile shows about 160,000 clones, around 85% of them singletons. Sequenced sample: PBMCs. The origin of the receptors is a woman aged 25 to 45 in good health and CMV-seronegative.

The gene calls are TRBV5-1 and TRBJ2-5; 15 bases line up with TRBD2. Trimming at V came to 4 bases and at J to 2 bases, leaving 6 bases not matched to a gene. The CDR3 contains 17 residues. The germline V gene encodes CDR1 SGHRS and CDR2 YFSETQ. CDR3 nucleotides: TGCGCCAGCAGCCCCCCCGGGACTAGCGGGGGGCAAGAGACCCAGTACTTC. This translates into CASSPPGTSGGQETQYF. Full variable domain (outside the CDR3, taken from reference TRBV5-1 and TRBJ2-5): KAGVTQTPRYLIKTRGQQVTLSCSPISGHRSVSWYQQTPGQGLQFLFEYFSETQRNKGNFPGRFSGRQFSNSRSEMNVSTLELGDSALYLCASSPPGTSGGQETQYFGPGTRLLVL.

This chain uses TRBV11-2 with TRBJ2-7; 7 nucleotides line up with TRBD1. The CDR3 has 12 residues. The germline CDR1 and CDR2 sequences are SGHAT and FQNNGV. V shed 2 bases, J shed 7 bases, and the junction held 2 bases outside the gene matches. Written as DNA, the CDR3 is TGTGCCAGCAGCTTAACACAGGGGGAGCAGTACTTC. Translation: CASSLTQGEQYF.

The chain recombines TRBV10-3 with TRBJ1-1, with D possibly matching TRBD1 (5 bases). Germline lookup yields CDR1 ENHRY and CDR2 SYGVKD. V was shortened by 3 bases and J by 4 bases, with 9 bases between the two germline ends. CDR3 size: 13 residues. CDR3 sequence: CAISDGGGTEAFF. In nucleotides, the CDR3 is TGTGCCATCAGTGACGGGGGAGGCACTGAAGCTTTCTTT.

The rearrangement links TRBV27 to TRBJ2-5, with D perhaps matching TRBD1 (5 bases). V lost 5 bases, J lost 5 bases, and 21 bases lay in between. The CDR3 is 16 residues long. The germline gives CDR1 MNHEY, CDR2 SMNVEV (reference sequence). DNA for the CDR3: TGTGCCAGCAGTCAACGAGCTAGACAGTCTGGGGAGACCCAGTACTTC. This codes for CASSQRARQSGETQYF.

The chain is built from TRBV28 and TRBJ2-2; 10 bases fit TRBD2. The germline CDR1 and CDR2 sequences are MDHEN and SYDVKM. This CDR3 is 18 amino acids long. V lost 6 bases and J lost 3; bases outside the gene matches: 13. In nucleotides, the CDR3 is TGTGCCAGCAGCCGCCCCGCTAGCGGGAGCGAGTACACCGGGGAGCTGTTTTTT. Translation gives CASSRPASGSEYTGELFF.

The genes are TRBV6-1 and TRBJ2-1; 9 bases fit TRBD2. Germline loops: CDR1 MNHNS, CDR2 SASEGT. The trim removed 4 bases at V and 0 bases at J, leaving 4 bases unmatched. CDR3 size: 16 residues. CDR3: CASSGSGGLSYNEQFF. The CDR3 coding sequence is TGTGCCAGCAGTGGTAGCGGGGGCCTCTCCTACAATGAGCAGTTCTTC.

The rearrangement links TRBV9 to TRBJ1-2, with no clear D. Trimming took off 0 bases at V and 4 bases at J, with 13 bases between the two ends. The CDR3 contains 15 residues. Germline V gene data show CDR1 as SGDLS and CDR2 as YYNGEE. The CDR3 here is CASSVADTPVYGYTF. In DNA, the CDR3 is TGTGCCAGCAGCGTAGCCGACACTCCGGTCTATGGCTACACCTTC.

There are a few counts of this clone. The J gene is TRBJ1-1, the V gene TRBV2; 7 nucleotides match TRBD1. The CDR3 contains 14 residues. CDR1 is SNHLY, CDR2 FYNNEI, per germline. Losses at the gene ends were 8 bases for V and 5 bases for J; bases not matched to a gene: 11. CDR3 sequence: CASQRDRAATEAFF. CDR3 bases: TGTGCCAGCCAGCGCGACAGGGCTGCGACTGAAGCTTTCTTT.

The chain employs TRBV19 and TRBJ1-1; a weak D match, TRBD1 (5 bases). Germline V gene data show CDR1 as LNHDA and CDR2 as SQIVND (reference sequence). The CDR3 covers 15 residues. Trimming removed 1 base from V and 1 base from J, with 10 bases in between. The CDR3 reads CASSIVGGGNTEAFF. In nucleotides, the CDR3 is TGTGCCAGTAGTATAGTCGGCGGGGGGAACACTGAAGCTTTCTTT. Looking up the rest from reference TRBV19 and TRBJ1-1 gives the full variable domain: DGGITQSPKYLFRKEGQNVTLSCEQNLNHDAMYWYRQDPGQGLRLIYYSQIVNDFQKGDIAEGYSVSREKKESFPLTVTSAQKNPTAFYLCASSIVGGGNTEAFFGQGTRLTVV.

This rearrangement joins TRBV27 to TRBJ2-5, with 9 nucleotides matching TRBD2. V was clipped by 6 bases and J by 5 bases; unmatched bases: 4. The CDR3 totals 13 residues. CDR1 MNHEY and CDR2 SMNVEV come from the germline V gene (reference sequence). CDR3 coding DNA: TGTGCCAGCAGGACTCTAGCGGGGGAGACCCAGTACTTC. This translates into CASRTLAGETQYF.

V gene TRBV28 combines with J gene TRBJ2-3; the match to TRBD2 covers 9 bases. From germline, CDR1 is MDHEN and CDR2 SYDVKM. The V and J ends lost 6 bases and 8 bases, in that order; junction bases with no gene match: 18. CDR3 length equals 17 residues. The CDR3 sequence is CASSPTTRTSDVTTQYF. The CDR3 DNA sequence: TGTGCCAGCAGCCCGACCACCCGGACTAGCGATGTGACTACGCAGTATTTT.

The CDR3 sequence: CASSLSGRGVTEQFF. CDR3 nucleotide sequence: TGTGCCAGCAGCTTGAGCGGGAGGGGCGTTACTGAGCAGTTCTTC. This chain links TRBV7-2 with TRBJ2-1; TRBD2 matches at 10 bases. Germline V lookup: CDR1 SGHTA, CDR2 FQGNSA. This CDR3 comprises 15 residues. J lost 9 bases, V lost 3 bases, and 8 bases had no gene match.

The chain has TRBV7-2 and TRBJ2-5; tentative D call: TRBD1 (6 bases). This CDR3 is 13 amino acids long. Germline-derived CDR1 and CDR2 are SGHTA and FQGNSA. Trimming took off 5 bases at V and 4 bases at J, with 11 bases between the two ends. CDR3: CASSQGWGETQYF. The DNA of the CDR3 is TGTGCCAGCAGCCAGGGGTGGGGAGAGACCCAGTACTTC. Combining the CDR3 with reference TRBV7-2 and TRBJ2-5 gives the whole variable domain GAGVSQSPSNKVTEKGKDVELRCDPISGHTALYWYRQSLGQGLEFLIYFQGNSAPDKSGLPSDRFSAERTGGSVSTLTIQRTQQEDSAVYLCASSQGWGETQYFGPGTRLLVL.